Listed below are T cell receptor beta chains from one sample, sequenced in a study of blood T cells in healthy people across ages. TCRdb itself ran the 5' RACE reads through MiXCR, one entry per CDR3 protein. The sample lists about 670,000 distinct CDR3 sequences, about 51% occurring once. Sequencing was carried out using blood. The receptors were gathered from a woman aged 80 or over in good health. CDR3s include the opening cysteine and the closing phenylalanine or tryptophan. The order of the fields is V gene, clone size, J gene, D gene, CDR3 protein, CDR3 DNA. The D gene is left open where the match is weak. Clone size is stated in some rows and not others, as once, few, many or a class when expanded.

TRBV28	.	TRBJ1-6	.	CASTAAGFKGGSYNSPLHF	TGTGCCAGCACCGCCGCCGGATTCAAGGGAGGCTCCTATAATTCACCCCTCCACTTT
TRBV9	many	TRBJ2-3	TRBD1	CASSVGTGSTDTQYF	TGTGCCAGCAGCGTAGGGACAGGAAGCACAGATACGCAGTATTTT
TRBV20-1	.	TRBJ2-5	TRBD2	CSARRGGLGETQYF	TGCAGTGCTCGACGGGGAGGGTTGGGGGAGACCCAGTACTTC
TRBV28	.	TRBJ2-5	.	CASSTTGDPRTQYF	TGTGCCAGCTCCACCACGGGGGATCCGCGGACCCAGTACTTC
TRBV7-2	.	TRBJ2-4	.	CASSSTKLNIQYF	TGTGCCAGCAGCTCGACTAAGTTAAACATTCAGTACTTC
TRBV2	.	TRBJ2-2	.	CASGRQGLGELFF	TGTGCCAGCGGGCGGCAGGGTTTAGGGGAGCTGTTTTTT
TRBV12-3/TRBV12-4	many	TRBJ1-2	TRBD1	CASSPGQGLQGYTF	TGTGCCAGCAGCCCCGGACAGGGGTTACAAGGCTACACCTTC
TRBV6-6	.	TRBJ1-5	.	CASSSNRDNQPQHF	TGTGCCAGCAGTTCCAACCGGGACAATCAGCCCCAGCATTTT
TRBV7-9	many	TRBJ2-7	.	CASSLVDPGYEQYF	TGTGCCAGCAGCTTAGTGGACCCCGGTTACGAGCAGTACTTC
TRBV25-1	.	TRBJ2-7	TRBD2	CASSEVPSGVNNEQYF	TGTGCCAGCAGTGAAGTGCCTAGCGGGGTCAATAATGAGCAGTACTTC
TRBV5-6	.	TRBJ2-3	.	CASSLGLISTDTQYF	TGTGCCAGCAGCTTGGGACTAATCAGCACAGATACGCAGTATTTT
TRBV12-3/TRBV12-4	few	TRBJ1-6	.	CASSSSGGGSPLHF	TGTGCCAGCAGCTCATCGGGAGGAGGTTCACCCCTCCACTTT
TRBV5-1	.	TRBJ2-1	TRBD2	CASSSQGTSGNEQFF	TGCGCCAGCAGCTCTCAAGGGACTAGCGGCAATGAGCAGTTCTTC
TRBV29-1	.	TRBJ2-5	.	CSVVSGAGETQYF	TGCAGCGTTGTGTCGGGGGCAGGGGAGACCCAGTACTTC
TRBV29-1	many	TRBJ2-7	.	CSVEDLYEQYF	TGCAGCGTTGAAGATCTCTACGAGCAGTACTTC
TRBV27	.	TRBJ1-5	TRBD1	CASSLIQGVGGNQPQHF	TGTGCCAGCAGTTTAATACAGGGGGTCGGTGGCAATCAGCCCCAGCATTTT
TRBV29-1	.	TRBJ1-2	.	CSVEGRGVHGYTF	TGCAGCGTTGAAGGGCGGGGGGTGCATGGCTACACCTTC
TRBV7-3	many	TRBJ2-1	TRBD2	CASSLDLAGVGEQFF	TGTGCCAGCAGCTTAGATTTAGCGGGGGTGGGTGAGCAGTTCTTC
TRBV12-3/TRBV12-4	many	TRBJ2-1	TRBD2	CASRFSGGAGMDEQFF	TGTGCCAGCAGGTTTAGCGGGGGCGCCGGGATGGATGAGCAGTTCTTC
TRBV20-1	.	TRBJ1-2	TRBD1	CSALPGQAGAIDTF	TGCAGTGCTCTACCGGGACAGGCAGGAGCCATCGACACCTTC
TRBV10-3	many	TRBJ1-2	.	CAISESRQIGDYGYTF	TGTGCCATCAGTGAGTCTAGACAAATCGGCGACTATGGCTACACCTTC
TRBV20-1	once	TRBJ1-2	TRBD1	CSARDSDRDYGYTF	TGCAGTGCTAGAGATAGTGACAGGGACTATGGCTACACCTTC
TRBV28	.	TRBJ1-5	.	CANNMRENQPQHF	TGTGCCAACAACATGAGGGAGAATCAGCCCCAGCATTTT
TRBV4-3	once	TRBJ2-7	TRBD1	CASSPTWTGETYEQYF	TGCGCCAGCAGCCCTACCTGGACAGGGGAGACCTACGAGCAGTACTTC
TRBV29-1	.	TRBJ2-7	.	CSVEWAYEQYF	TGCAGCGTTGAATGGGCCTACGAGCAGTACTTC
TRBV10-3	few	TRBJ1-1	TRBD1	CAVTGGMNTEAFF	TGTGCCGTGACAGGGGGAATGAACACTGAAGCTTTCTTT
TRBV30	.	TRBJ2-4	.	CAWSVMGLAKNIQYF	TGTGCCTGGAGTGTAATGGGACTAGCCAAAAACATTCAGTACTTC
TRBV7-2	.	TRBJ1-5	.	CASSVRGGAEPQHF	TGTGCCAGCAGCGTCAGAGGTGGGGCGGAGCCCCAGCATTTT
TRBV2	few	TRBJ1-1	.	CASSLTGIEAFF	TGTGCCAGCAGCTTGACAGGTATTGAAGCTTTCTTT
TRBV28	.	TRBJ2-7	.	CASSPPQGEQYF	TGTGCCAGCAGCCCCCCCCAAGGCGAGCAGTACTTC
TRBV6-5	.	TRBJ2-5	.	CASSDSIANEQYF	TGTGCCAGCAGTGACTCGATAGCGAATGAGCAGTACTTC
TRBV12-3/TRBV12-4	.	TRBJ1-2	TRBD1	CASSPDRGGIYGYTF	TGTGCCAGCAGTCCGGACAGGGGCGGAATCTATGGCTACACCTTC